This TCR beta chain was sequenced during a study of human T cells and chemical hapten exposure. Overall study findings and caveats: Unchanged with DPC sensitization were TCRs above 1 in 1000 frequency.

TCRdb redid the calling of the RACE reads with MiXCR, one entry per CDR3 protein. Seen here are roughly 84,000 distinct CDR3 sequences, roughly 10% observed once, and the top ten hold more than 4%. Noted time point: patch test 2, 6 weeks after DPC sensitization. Indicated treatment: therapeutic diphenylcyclopropenone sensitization with weekly scalp DPC. The CDR3 consists of 15 residues. The junction had 2 bases not matched to a gene; V was cut back by 0 bases and J by 0 bases. Germline CDR1 is DFQATT and CDR2 is SNEGSKA (reference sequence). Concerning this clonotype itself: Its antigen is undetermined.

The chain is built from TRBV20-1 and TRBJ2-1, with 7 bases that match TRBD2. The sequences come from whole blood, collected in connection with sensitization to the hapten diphenylcyclopropenone (DPC). The source of this sequence is a woman aged 45 to 65 with alopecia areata. Some clones in this sample may be carry-over from other donors' samples. Written as DNA, the CDR3 is TGCAGTGCTAGAGACCGGGACTACTCCTACAATGAGCAGTTCTTC. Protein: CSARDRDYSYNEQFF.